This T cell receptor beta chain was sequenced for a study of somatic mutations in cytotoxic T cells in rheumatoid arthritis. Sequenced by immunoSEQ multiplex PCR; TCRdb stores in-frame clones only, minus some. Of more than 3,500 clones detected, about 80% appear once; the ten largest clones hold under 9%. Overall study results and limits: It was found that CD8+ T-cell clonality in rheumatoid arthritis patients did not differ significantly from that in age-matched healthy controls.

CDR1 is SGHRS, CDR2 YFSETQ, per germline. Trimming cost V 5 bases and J 0 bases, with 8 bases left between them. The CDR3 totals 14 residues. Regarding this clone: What it recognizes is unknown.

This sequence originates from an adult with rheumatoid arthritis. Material for sequencing was CD8+ T cells sorted from blood. The chain uses TRBV5-1 and TRBJ1-4; D is undetermined. The CDR3 spells CASSWVSTNEKLFF. The CDR3 bases are TGCGCCAGCAGTTGGGTTTCAACTAATGAAAAACTGTTTTTT.